The rows below give T cell receptor beta chains drawn from one sample of a study of blood T cell repertoires in COVID-19. TCRdb's copy holds only in-frame clones and misses some; the assay was immunoSEQ multiplex PCR. The table records some 340,000 clones, less than 85% of them present only once. Material: peripheral blood. The receptors were sampled from a woman aged 18-29 years with acute or convalescent COVID-19. CDR3s leave out the opening cysteine and the closing phenylalanine or tryptophan. Fields, in order: CDR3 protein, clone size, J gene, V gene. Some rows mark clone size as missing; the rest say once, few, many or name a class of expanded clone.

CDR3aa: ASSLPGGQPQH
abundance: once
j_gene: TRBJ1-5
v_gene: TRBV7-9

CDR3aa: SVGEARNTEAF
abundance: -
j_gene: TRBJ1-1
v_gene: TRBV29-1

CDR3aa: ASSYRGEGETYGYT
abundance: -
j_gene: TRBJ1-2
v_gene: TRBV6-5

CDR3aa: ASSLGAGETSEAF
abundance: few
j_gene: TRBJ1-1
v_gene: TRBV5-1

CDR3aa: ASSLAGVNEQF
abundance: -
j_gene: TRBJ2-1
v_gene: TRBV6-2/TRBV6-3

CDR3aa: ASSPIDRSNYGYT
abundance: -
j_gene: TRBJ1-2
v_gene: TRBV27

CDR3aa: ASSRETGYTDTQY
abundance: -
j_gene: TRBJ2-3
v_gene: TRBV4-2

CDR3aa: ASSFEEGQAANEQY
abundance: -
j_gene: TRBJ2-7
v_gene: TRBV6-5

CDR3aa: ASSVTLTGAAETQY
abundance: -
j_gene: TRBJ2-5
v_gene: TRBV6-1

CDR3aa: ASSQEGGLSGRALVGELF
abundance: -
j_gene: TRBJ2-2
v_gene: TRBV4-2

CDR3aa: ATSDALDRSGANVLT
abundance: -
j_gene: TRBJ2-6
v_gene: TRBV24-1

CDR3aa: ASSQGRQGEQY
abundance: -
j_gene: TRBJ2-7
v_gene: TRBV3-1/TRBV3-2

CDR3aa: ASSITGGAYGYT
abundance: -
j_gene: TRBJ1-2
v_gene: TRBV19

CDR3aa: ASSPGLNPEEKLF
abundance: -
j_gene: TRBJ1-4
v_gene: TRBV5-1

CDR3aa: ASSEARWVRYPYIQY
abundance: -
j_gene: TRBJ2-4
v_gene: TRBV6-1

CDR3aa: ASSLAPGDTIY
abundance: -
j_gene: TRBJ1-3
v_gene: TRBV12-3/TRBV12-4

CDR3aa: ASSDPSGSVGTDTQY
abundance: -
j_gene: TRBJ2-3
v_gene: TRBV10-2

CDR3aa: ASTSEDTQY
abundance: -
j_gene: TRBJ2-3
v_gene: TRBV2

CDR3aa: ASSLAPSGSAYEQY
abundance: once
j_gene: TRBJ2-7
v_gene: TRBV5-6

CDR3aa: ASSPRDRGLTDTQY
abundance: -
j_gene: TRBJ2-3
v_gene: TRBV5-5

CDR3aa: AIGGEYEKLF
abundance: -
j_gene: TRBJ1-4
v_gene: TRBV28

CDR3aa: ASSQESGEKLF
abundance: -
j_gene: TRBJ1-4
v_gene: TRBV4-2

CDR3aa: ASSEADRLRYSYT
abundance: -
j_gene: TRBJ1-2
v_gene: TRBV6-1

CDR3aa: ASSATGETQY
abundance: -
j_gene: TRBJ2-5
v_gene: TRBV6-6

CDR3aa: ASSPGVNYGYT
abundance: few
j_gene: TRBJ1-2
v_gene: TRBV5-1

CDR3aa: ASSYGTSGDNEQF
abundance: -
j_gene: TRBJ2-1
v_gene: TRBV7-7

CDR3aa: ASSPQGASGNTIY
abundance: -
j_gene: TRBJ1-3
v_gene: TRBV18

CDR3aa: ASSQDQGNYGYT
abundance: -
j_gene: TRBJ1-2
v_gene: TRBV4-2

CDR3aa: ASSPQGNTEAF
abundance: -
j_gene: TRBJ1-1
v_gene: TRBV12-3/TRBV12-4

CDR3aa: ASSYAGYTEAF
abundance: -
j_gene: TRBJ1-1
v_gene: TRBV6-6

CDR3aa: ASSLGQSYEQY
abundance: once
j_gene: TRBJ2-7
v_gene: TRBV6-6

CDR3aa: ASSQEQSQGSISDTQY
abundance: -
j_gene: TRBJ2-3
v_gene: TRBV4-1

CDR3aa: ASSLSSSLSGEQY
abundance: -
j_gene: TRBJ2-7
v_gene: TRBV5-1

CDR3aa: ASRTVRDILNSPLH
abundance: -
j_gene: TRBJ1-6
v_gene: TRBV19

CDR3aa: ASGGQGRVNTEAF
abundance: -
j_gene: TRBJ1-1
v_gene: TRBV27

CDR3aa: ASSDRYYGYT
abundance: -
j_gene: TRBJ1-2
v_gene: TRBV12-3/TRBV12-4

CDR3aa: ASSINGGGSYNSPLH
abundance: -
j_gene: TRBJ1-6
v_gene: TRBV19

CDR3aa: ASSVLPGTVGSPLH
abundance: -
j_gene: TRBJ1-6
v_gene: TRBV2

CDR3aa: ASSLGTSGTPQETQY
abundance: -
j_gene: TRBJ2-5
v_gene: TRBV4-2

CDR3aa: AWSSRTGGGNQPQH
abundance: -
j_gene: TRBJ1-5
v_gene: TRBV30

CDR3aa: ASSASPAGT
abundance: -
j_gene: TRBJ1-2
v_gene: TRBV9

CDR3aa: ASSAPGLGGTDTQY
abundance: -
j_gene: TRBJ2-3
v_gene: TRBV7-3

CDR3aa: ASSVGGGGGTDTQY
abundance: -
j_gene: TRBJ2-3
v_gene: TRBV9